The 10 T cell receptor beta chains presented below share a single source sample, sequenced in a study of blood T cells in healthy people across ages. Next came a second PCR, run for about 7 to 12 cycles, which used a sample-barcoded 5' primer along with a J-beta primer mix. TCRdb re-analysed the 5' RACE reads in MiXCR, keeping a single row per CDR3 protein. Here the sample spans about 770,000 distinct CDR3 sequences, more than 40% being singletons. Input material: blood. The receptor set was obtained from a man aged 60 to 75 in good health.

Ten or more counts support this clonotype. The V call is TRBV20-1, the J call TRBJ2-6; no firm D call. The CDR3 extends over 16 amino acids. Germline V CDR1 and CDR2: DFQATT, SNEGSKA (reference sequence). The V end was cut by 1 base, the J end by 0 bases, with 10 bases between. The CDR3 DNA sequence: TGCAGTGCTAGAGGTGTGCTGAACTCTGGGGCCAACGTCCTGACTTTC. This sequence encodes CSARGVLNSGANVLTF.

Only a few counts were recorded for this clonotype. The genes are TRBV5-1 and TRBJ1-6, with D unresolved. This CDR3 contains 13 residues. Trimming left V 2 bases short and J 9 bases short, with 9 bases between. CDR1 SGHRS and CDR2 YFSETQ come from the germline V gene. CDR3: CASSLFTGSPLHF. CDR3 nucleotides: TGCGCCAGCAGCTTATTTACTGGTTCACCCCTCCACTTT.

This clonotype was seen at least ten times. V is TRBV29-1 and J is TRBJ2-5, with 11 bases identical to TRBD2. Germline CDR1 reads SQVTM; CDR2 reads ANQGSEA. CDR3 length: 16 residues. Trimming at V came to 3 bases and at J to 2 bases, leaving 8 bases not matched to a gene. Here the CDR3 reads CSVDLAGGNLQETQYF. CDR3 bases: TGCAGCGTTGATCTAGCGGGGGGAAACTTACAAGAGACCCAGTACTTC.

The gene calls are TRBV4-3 and TRBJ2-7; weak D call: TRBD1 (5 bases). Germline-derived CDR1 and CDR2 are LGHNA and YSLEER. CDR3 length: 16 residues. V lost 0 bases and J 4 bases, leaving 16 bases between the germline ends. The CDR3, as DNA: TGCGCCAGCAGCCAAGATCACAGGCCTCAGGAATACGAGCAGTACTTC. Protein: CASSQDHRPQEYEQYF.

This chain links TRBV18 with TRBJ1-1; TRBD1 agrees at 7 bases. Germline loops: CDR1 KGHSH, CDR2 LQKENI. V lost 5 bases and J lost 3; bases outside the gene matches: 18. The CDR3 runs to 18 residues. The CDR3 loop is CASSARRQGMARDTEAFF. CDR3 sequence (DNA): TGTGCCAGCTCAGCCCGGAGACAGGGAATGGCGAGGGACACTGAAGCTTTCTTT.

This clonotype has only a few counts. This rearrangement joins TRBV7-2 to TRBJ2-7; weak D call: TRBD2 (6 bases). Per the germline V gene, CDR1 is SGHTA and CDR2 is FQGNSA. Trimming left V 5 bases short and J 2 bases short, with 16 bases between. This CDR3 is 15 amino acids long. The CDR3 region has the DNA TGTGCCAGCAGCCCTAGAGTGGGGGGACCCTACGAGCAGTACTTC. Protein product: CASSPRVGGPYEQYF.

This rearrangement joins TRBV6-1 to TRBJ2-1; 11 bases map to TRBD2. V lost 7 bases and J lost 0; bases outside the gene matches: 11. Germline CDR1 MNHNS, CDR2 SASEGT. The CDR3 length is 18 residues. As DNA, the CDR3 is TGTGCCAGCAAGGTTCATCCTAGCGGGGGGAGCTCCTACAATGAGCAGTTCTTC. Its protein product is CASKVHPSGGSSYNEQFF.

This clonotype was seen a handful of times. The chain couples TRBV7-2 to TRBJ2-5; D is possibly TRBD1 or TRBD2 (5 bases each). The germline gives CDR1 SGHTA, CDR2 FQGNSA. This CDR3 contains 15 residues. The V end was cut by 1 base, the J end by 1 base, with 10 bases between. Here the CDR3 DNA reads TGTGCCAGCAGCTTAGTCCGGGGCCCCCAAGAGACCCAGTACTTC. Its translation is CASSLVRGPQETQYF.

This clonotype was counted between two and nine times. This chain joins TRBV6-2 or TRBV6-3 and TRBJ1-5, with TRBD1 as a possible D gene (5 bases). V dropped 3 bases and J dropped 6 bases, with 9 bases sitting between them. This CDR3 region has 13 residues. The germline gives CDR1 MNHEY, CDR2 SVGEGT. The CDR3 region is CASSYLGAQPQHF. The DNA of the CDR3 is TGTGCCAGCAGTTATCTCGGGGCTCAGCCCCAGCATTTT.

This clonotype was recorded only once. The chain links TRBV12-3 or TRBV12-4 to TRBJ2-2, with 11 bases that match TRBD1. V shed 5 bases and J 7 bases; nucleotides not matched to a gene: 6. CDR3 length: 15 residues. CDR3 protein: CASSIGQGAVGELFF. CDR3 bases: TGTGCCAGCAGTATCGGACAGGGGGCTGTCGGGGAGCTGTTTTTT.